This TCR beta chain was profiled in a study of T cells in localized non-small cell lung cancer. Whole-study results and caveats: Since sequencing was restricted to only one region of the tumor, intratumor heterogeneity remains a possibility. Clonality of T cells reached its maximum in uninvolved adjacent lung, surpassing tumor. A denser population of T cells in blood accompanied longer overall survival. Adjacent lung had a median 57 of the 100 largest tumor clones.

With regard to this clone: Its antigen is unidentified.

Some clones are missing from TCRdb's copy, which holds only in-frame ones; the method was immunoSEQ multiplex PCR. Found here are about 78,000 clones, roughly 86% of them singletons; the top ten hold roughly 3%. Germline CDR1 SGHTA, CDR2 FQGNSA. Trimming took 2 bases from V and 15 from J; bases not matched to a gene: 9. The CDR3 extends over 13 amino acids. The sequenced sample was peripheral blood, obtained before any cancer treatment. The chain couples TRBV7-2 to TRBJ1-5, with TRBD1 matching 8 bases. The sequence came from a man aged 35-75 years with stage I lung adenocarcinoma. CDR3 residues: CASSLKMDRAPHF. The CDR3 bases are TGTGCCAGCAGCTTAAAGATGGACAGGGCCCCGCATTTT.